This TCR beta chain was found in a study of control samples from healthy donors and cancer patients. Sequencing was performed with immunoSEQ multiplex PCR; in TCRdb, only in-frame clones are kept and a portion is missing. The table shows 80,000 or so clones, with 85% to 95% occurring only once. The germline V gene has CDR1 SGHTA and CDR2 FQGNSA. With 0 bases removed from V and 3 bases from J, the gap between germline ends came to 9 bases. The CDR3 extends over 14 amino acids. V gene TRBV7-2 combines with J gene TRBJ2-7; the D is unclear. What was sequenced was blood. The sequence was collected from an older woman in good health. The CDR3 region has the DNA TGTGCCAGCAGCTTAGCGTTTAGCAACTACGAGCAGTACTTC. Its protein product is CASSLAFSNYEQYF.